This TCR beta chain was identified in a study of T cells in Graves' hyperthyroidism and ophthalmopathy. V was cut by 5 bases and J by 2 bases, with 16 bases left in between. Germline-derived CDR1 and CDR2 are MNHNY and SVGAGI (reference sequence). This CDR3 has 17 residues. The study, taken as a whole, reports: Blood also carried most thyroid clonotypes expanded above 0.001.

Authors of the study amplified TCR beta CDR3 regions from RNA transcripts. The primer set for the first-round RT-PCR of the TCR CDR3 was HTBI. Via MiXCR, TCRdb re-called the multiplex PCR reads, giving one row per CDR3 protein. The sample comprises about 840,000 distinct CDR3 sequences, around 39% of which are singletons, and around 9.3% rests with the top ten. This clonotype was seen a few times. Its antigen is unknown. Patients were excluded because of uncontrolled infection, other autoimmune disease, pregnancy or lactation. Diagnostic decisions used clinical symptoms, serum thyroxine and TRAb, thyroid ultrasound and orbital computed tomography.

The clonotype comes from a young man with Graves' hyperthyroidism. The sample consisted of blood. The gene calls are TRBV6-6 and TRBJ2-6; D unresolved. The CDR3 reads CASSGLLPVTGANVLTF. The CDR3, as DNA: TGTGCCAGCAGTGGCTTACTTCCCGTGACTGGGGCCAACGTCCTGACTTTC.